This TCR beta chain was found in a study of naive and memory T cell subsets. This clonotype was seen many times. No antigen is known for it. Unmatched junction bases numbered 2, after V lost 0 bases and J lost 0 bases. CDR3 length: 15 residues. CDR1 and CDR2 from the germline V gene are LGHNA and YSLEER. Points from the study as a whole: Naive and memory subsets had different power law exponents for TCR abundance. Possibly reflecting memory cells re-expressing CD45RA, a few larger clonotypes occurred in naive repertoires, especially CD8. In naive cells, over 85% of TCR sequences were seen only once.

The beta constant-region primer was an equimolar mix of two oligonucleotides covering TRBC1 and TRBC2. Nested alpha and beta constant-region primers with the SP2 primer drove four PCR rounds on ligated cDNA. An oligonucleotide with the SP2 primer and a 12-nucleotide UMI was ligated to the cDNA 3' end. TCRdb itself ran the UMI-ligation and nested PCR reads through MiXCR, one entry per CDR3 protein. The sample has roughly 99,000 distinct CDR3 sequences, approximately 10% seen once. CD4 T cells were positively selected, then CD8 T cells from the CD4-negative fraction. The source is a human donor in good health. The specimen sequenced was naive CD4+ T cells from blood. The genes are TRBV4-3 and TRBJ2-7; 7 bases align to TRBD1. The CDR3 sequence is CASSQETGFSYEQYF. CDR3 DNA: TGCGCCAGCAGCCAAGAGACAGGGTTCTCCTACGAGCAGTACTTC.